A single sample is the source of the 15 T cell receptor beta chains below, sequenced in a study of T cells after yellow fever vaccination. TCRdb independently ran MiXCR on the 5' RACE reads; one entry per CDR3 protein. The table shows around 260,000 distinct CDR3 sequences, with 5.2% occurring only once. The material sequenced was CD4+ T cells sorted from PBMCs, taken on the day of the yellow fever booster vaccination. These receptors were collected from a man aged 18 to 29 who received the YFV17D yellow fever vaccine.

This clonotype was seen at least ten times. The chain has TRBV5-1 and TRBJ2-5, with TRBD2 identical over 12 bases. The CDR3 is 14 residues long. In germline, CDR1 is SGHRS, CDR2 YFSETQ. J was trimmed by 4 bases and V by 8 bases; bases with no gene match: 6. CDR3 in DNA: TGCGCCAGTTCTAGCGGGGGGGCCGCAGAGACCCAGTACTTC. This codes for CASSSGGAAETQYF. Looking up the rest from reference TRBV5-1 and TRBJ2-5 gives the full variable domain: KAGVTQTPRYLIKTRGQQVTLSCSPISGHRSVSWYQQTPGQGLQFLFEYFSETQRNKGNFPGRFSGRQFSNSRSEMNVSTLELGDSALYLCASSSGGAAETQYFGPGTRLLVL.

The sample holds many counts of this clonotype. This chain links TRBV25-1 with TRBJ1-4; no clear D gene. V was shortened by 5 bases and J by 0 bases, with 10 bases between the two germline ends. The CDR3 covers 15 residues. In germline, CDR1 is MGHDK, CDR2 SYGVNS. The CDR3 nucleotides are TGTGCCAGCAGTTCCCAGGCTGCAACTAATGAAAAACTGTTTTTT. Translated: CASSSQAATNEKLFF.

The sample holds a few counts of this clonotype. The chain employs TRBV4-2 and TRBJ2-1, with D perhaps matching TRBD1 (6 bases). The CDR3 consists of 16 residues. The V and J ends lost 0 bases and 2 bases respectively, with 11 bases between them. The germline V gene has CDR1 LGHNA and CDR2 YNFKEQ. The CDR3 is CASSQEGQGTYNEQFF. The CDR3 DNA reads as TGTGCCAGCAGCCAAGAGGGTCAGGGGACCTACAATGAGCAGTTCTTC.

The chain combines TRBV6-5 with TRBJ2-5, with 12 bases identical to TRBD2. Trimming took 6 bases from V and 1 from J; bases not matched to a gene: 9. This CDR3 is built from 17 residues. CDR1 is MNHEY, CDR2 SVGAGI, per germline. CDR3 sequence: CASRQTGLAGLQETQYF. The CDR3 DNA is TGTGCCAGCAGACAAACAGGACTAGCGGGGCTCCAAGAGACCCAGTACTTC.

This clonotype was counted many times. CDR3: CAIRDRGDTEAFF. DNA for the CDR3: TGTGCCATCCGGGACAGGGGGGACACTGAAGCTTTCTTT. The chain recombines TRBV10-3 with TRBJ1-1; 11 positions agree with TRBD1. The V gene's germline CDR1 is ENHRY and CDR2 SYGVKD. Germline trimming cut 8 bases from V and 3 bases from J; bases unmatched to any gene: 2. This CDR3 has 13 amino acids.

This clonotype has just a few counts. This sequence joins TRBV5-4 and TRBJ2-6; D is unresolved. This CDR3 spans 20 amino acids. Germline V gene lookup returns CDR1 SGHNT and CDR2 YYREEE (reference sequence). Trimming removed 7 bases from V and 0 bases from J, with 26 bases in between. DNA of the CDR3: TGTGCCAGCTCGCCGAGCTTACAAATCATGGGATCCTCTGGGGCCAACGTCCTGACTTTC. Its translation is CASSPSLQIMGSSGANVLTF.

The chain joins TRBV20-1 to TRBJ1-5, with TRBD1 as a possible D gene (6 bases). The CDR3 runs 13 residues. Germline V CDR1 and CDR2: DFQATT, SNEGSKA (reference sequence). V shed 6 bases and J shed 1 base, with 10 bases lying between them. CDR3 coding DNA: TGCAGTGCACAAACAGGGAGCAATCAGCCCCAGCATTTT. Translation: CSAQTGSNQPQHF.

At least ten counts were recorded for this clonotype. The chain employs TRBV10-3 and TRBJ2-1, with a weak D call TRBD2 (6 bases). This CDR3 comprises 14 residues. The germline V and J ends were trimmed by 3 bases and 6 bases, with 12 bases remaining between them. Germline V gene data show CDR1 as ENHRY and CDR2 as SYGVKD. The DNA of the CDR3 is TGTGCCATCAGTGAACGGGGGAATTTCAATGAGCAGTTCTTC. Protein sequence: CAISERGNFNEQFF.

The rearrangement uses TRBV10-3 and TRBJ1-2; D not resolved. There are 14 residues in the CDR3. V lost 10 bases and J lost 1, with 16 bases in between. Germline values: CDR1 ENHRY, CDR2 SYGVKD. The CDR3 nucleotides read TGTGCCACCTCCGGGGATTTCCTTAACTATGGCTACACCTTC. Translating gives CATSGDFLNYGYTF.

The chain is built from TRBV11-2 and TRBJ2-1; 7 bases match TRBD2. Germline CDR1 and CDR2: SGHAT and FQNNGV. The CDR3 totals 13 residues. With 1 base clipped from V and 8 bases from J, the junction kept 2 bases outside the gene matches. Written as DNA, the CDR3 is TGTGCCAGCAGCTTAGGGACTAGTGATGAGCAGTTCTTC. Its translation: CASSLGTSDEQFF.

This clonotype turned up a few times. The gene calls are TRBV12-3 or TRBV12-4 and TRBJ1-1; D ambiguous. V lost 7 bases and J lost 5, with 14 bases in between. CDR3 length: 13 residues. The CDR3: CASTTQSETEAFF. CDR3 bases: TGTGCCAGCACCACGCAGTCAGAGACTGAAGCTTTCTTT.

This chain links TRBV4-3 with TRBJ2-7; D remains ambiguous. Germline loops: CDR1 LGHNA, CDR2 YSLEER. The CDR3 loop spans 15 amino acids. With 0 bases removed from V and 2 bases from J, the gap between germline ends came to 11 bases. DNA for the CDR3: TGCGCCAGCAGCCAAGAATTAGGGCTGGCCTACGAGCAGTACTTC. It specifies CASSQELGLAYEQYF.

CDR3 region: CATRDRAKPLHF. The DNA of the CDR3 is TGTGCCACCAGGGACAGGGCTAAACCCCTCCACTTT. The chain joins TRBV10-3 to TRBJ1-6; 9 bases map to TRBD1. V lost 10 bases, J lost 12 bases, and 7 bases stayed unmatched. This CDR3 spans 12 amino acids. Germline loops: CDR1 ENHRY, CDR2 SYGVKD.

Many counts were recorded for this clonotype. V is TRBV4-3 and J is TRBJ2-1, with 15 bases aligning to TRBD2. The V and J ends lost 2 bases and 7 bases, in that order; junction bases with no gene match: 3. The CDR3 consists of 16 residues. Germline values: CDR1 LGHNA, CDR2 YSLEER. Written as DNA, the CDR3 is TGCGCCAGCAGCCAACAGGGACTAGCGGGGGGAAATGAGCAGTTCTTC. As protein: CASSQQGLAGGNEQFF.

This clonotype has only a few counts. The CDR3 reads CASSSNPGGVGYTF. CDR3 DNA sequence: TGTGCCAGCAGCTCCAACCCCGGGGGGGTCGGCTACACCTTC. V and J are TRBV7-3 and TRBJ1-2; the D gene is possibly TRBD1 (5 bases). Deletions cut 4 bases from V and 8 bases from J, with 17 bases between. The CDR3 extends over 14 amino acids. Germline CDR1 SGHTA, CDR2 FQGTGA. The whole variable domain, filled in from reference TRBV7-3 and TRBJ1-2, reads GAGVSQTPSNKVTEKGKYVELRCDPISGHTALYWYRQSLGQGPEFLIYFQGTGAADDSGLPNDRFFAVRPEGSVSTLKIQRTERGDSAVYLCASSSNPGGVGYTFGSGTRLTVV.